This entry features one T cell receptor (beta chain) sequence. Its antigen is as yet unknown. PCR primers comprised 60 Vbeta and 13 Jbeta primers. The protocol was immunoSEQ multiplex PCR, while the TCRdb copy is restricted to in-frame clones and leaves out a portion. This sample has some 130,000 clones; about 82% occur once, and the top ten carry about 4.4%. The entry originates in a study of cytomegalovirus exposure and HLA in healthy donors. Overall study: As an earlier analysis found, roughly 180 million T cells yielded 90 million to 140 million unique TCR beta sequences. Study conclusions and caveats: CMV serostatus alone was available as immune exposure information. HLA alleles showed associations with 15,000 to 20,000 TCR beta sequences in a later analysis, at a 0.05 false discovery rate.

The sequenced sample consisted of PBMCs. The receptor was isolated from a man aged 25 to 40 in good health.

As DNA, the CDR3 is TGTGCCAGCTCACCTCAGGGCATTAACCAGCCCCAGCATTTT. As protein: CASSPQGINQPQHF. The chain joins TRBV18 to TRBJ1-5; a possible D gene is TRBD1 (5 bases). Trimming pared 3 bases from V and 7 bases from J, leaving 13 bases between. This CDR3 has 14 residues. Germline V lookup: CDR1 KGHSH, CDR2 LQKENI.